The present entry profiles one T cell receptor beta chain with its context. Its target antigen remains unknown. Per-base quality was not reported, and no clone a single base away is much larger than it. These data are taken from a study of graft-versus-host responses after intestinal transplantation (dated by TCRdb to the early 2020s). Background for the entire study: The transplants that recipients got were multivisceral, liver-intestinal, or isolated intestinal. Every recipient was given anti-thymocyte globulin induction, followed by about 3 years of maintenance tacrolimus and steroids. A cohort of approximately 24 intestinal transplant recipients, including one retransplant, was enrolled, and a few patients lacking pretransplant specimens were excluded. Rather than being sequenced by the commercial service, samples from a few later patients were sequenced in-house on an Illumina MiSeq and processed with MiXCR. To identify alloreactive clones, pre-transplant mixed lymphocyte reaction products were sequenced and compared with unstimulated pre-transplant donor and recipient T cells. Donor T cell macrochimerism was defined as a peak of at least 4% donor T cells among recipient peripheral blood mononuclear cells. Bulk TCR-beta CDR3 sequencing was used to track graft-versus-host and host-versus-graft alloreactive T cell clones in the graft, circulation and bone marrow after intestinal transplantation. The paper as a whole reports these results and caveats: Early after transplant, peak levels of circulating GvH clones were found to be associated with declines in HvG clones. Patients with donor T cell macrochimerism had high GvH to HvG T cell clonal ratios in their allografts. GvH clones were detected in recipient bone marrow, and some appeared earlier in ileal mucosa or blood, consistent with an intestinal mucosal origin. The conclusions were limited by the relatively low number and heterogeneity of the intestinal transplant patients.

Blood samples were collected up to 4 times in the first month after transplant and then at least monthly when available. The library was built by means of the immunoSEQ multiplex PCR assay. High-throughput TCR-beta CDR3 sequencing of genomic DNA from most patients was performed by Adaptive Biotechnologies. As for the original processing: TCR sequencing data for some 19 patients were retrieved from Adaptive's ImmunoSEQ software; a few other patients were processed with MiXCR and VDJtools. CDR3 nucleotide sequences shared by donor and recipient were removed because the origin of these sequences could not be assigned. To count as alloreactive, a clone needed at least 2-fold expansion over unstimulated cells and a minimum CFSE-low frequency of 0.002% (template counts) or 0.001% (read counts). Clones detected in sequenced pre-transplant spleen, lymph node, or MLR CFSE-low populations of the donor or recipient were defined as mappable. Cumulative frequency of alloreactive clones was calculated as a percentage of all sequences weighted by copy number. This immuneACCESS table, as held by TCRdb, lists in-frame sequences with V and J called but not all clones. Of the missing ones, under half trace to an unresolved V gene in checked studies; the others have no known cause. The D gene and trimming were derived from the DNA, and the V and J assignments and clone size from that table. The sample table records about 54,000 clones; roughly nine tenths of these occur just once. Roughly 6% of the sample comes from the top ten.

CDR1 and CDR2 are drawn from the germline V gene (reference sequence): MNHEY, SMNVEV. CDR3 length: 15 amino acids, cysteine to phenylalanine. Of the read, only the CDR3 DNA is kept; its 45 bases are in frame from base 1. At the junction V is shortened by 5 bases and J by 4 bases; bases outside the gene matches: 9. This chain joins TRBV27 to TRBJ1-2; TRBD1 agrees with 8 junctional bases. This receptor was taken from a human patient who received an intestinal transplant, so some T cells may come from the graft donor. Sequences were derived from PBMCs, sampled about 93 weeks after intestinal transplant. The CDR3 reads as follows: CASSPRTGLGYGYTF. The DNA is TGTGCCAGCAGTCCCCGGACAGGGCTAGGCTATGGCTACACCTTC.